One and the same sample provided the 17 T cell receptor beta chains below, sequenced in a study of T cell responses to AZD1222 COVID-19 vaccine. Measured with immunoSEQ multiplex PCR; TCRdb has only the in-frame clones, and not every one. There are tens of thousands of clones in the sample; about nine tenths occur only once, and 2.4% lies in the top ten. Sequenced material: peripheral blood, taken on day 0 of AZD1222 vaccination. All receptors come from an adult in good health.

V is TRBV6-5 and J is TRBJ1-4; TRBD1 aligns across 8 bases. CDR1 and CDR2 from the germline V gene are MNHEY and SVGAGI. V dropped 6 bases and J dropped 6; count of bases not matched to a gene: 0. The CDR3 contains 12 residues. CDR3: CASRDRDEKLFF. The CDR3 DNA reads as TGTGCCAGCAGGGACAGGGATGAAAAACTGTTTTTT.

This CDR3 is CASSTIAGGYEQYF. DNA for the CDR3: TGTGCCAGCAGCACAATAGCGGGAGGCTACGAGCAGTACTTC. The chain is built from TRBV11-2 and TRBJ2-7; 10 nucleotides match TRBD2. This CDR3 has 14 residues. Germline trimming cut 5 bases from V and 3 bases from J; bases unmatched to any gene: 4. CDR1 and CDR2 from the germline V gene are SGHAT and FQNNGV.

The chain's CDR3 is CASSFTSGVETQYF. CDR3 DNA: TGTGCCAGCAGTTTCACTAGCGGGGTCGAGACCCAGTACTTC. This chain uses TRBV27 with TRBJ2-5; 10 nucleotides line up with TRBD2. The V gene end was trimmed by 3 bases and the J gene end by 5 bases; junction bases not matched to a gene: 3. Per germline, CDR1 MNHEY and CDR2 SMNVEV (reference sequence). The CDR3 totals 14 residues.

The V call is TRBV11-3, the J call TRBJ1-1; TRBD1 matches at 9 bases. This CDR3 is built from 14 residues. CDR1 is SGHNT and CDR2 is YENEEA in the germline V gene. After removal of 2 bases from V and 5 bases from J, the junction contained 3 bases not matched to a gene. CDR3 coding DNA: TGTGCCAGCAGCTTAACAGGGACAGGGACTGAAGCTTTCTTT. Translated: CASSLTGTGTEAFF.

The table lists this clone with a few counts. This chain joins TRBV6-4 and TRBJ2-3, with TRBD2 matching 7 bases. CDR1 is MRHNA and CDR2 is SNTAGT in the germline V gene. The V segment lost 2 bases and the J segment 6 bases; nucleotides outside the gene matches: 5. The CDR3 is made up of 14 amino acids. CDR3 amino acids: CASSDGVGGDTQYF. The CDR3 DNA sequence: TGTGCCAGCAGTGACGGAGTGGGAGGGGATACGCAGTATTTT.

The chain recombines TRBV9 with TRBJ2-2, with 9 bases aligning to TRBD2. With 4 bases clipped from V and 0 bases from J, the junction kept 10 bases outside the gene matches. The germline CDR1 and CDR2 sequences are SGDLS and YYNGEE. The CDR3 is 18 residues long. The CDR3 coding sequence is TGTGCCAGCAGCTCCTCAGCCGGGACTAGCCCGAACACCGGGGAGCTGTTTTTT. It encodes CASSSSAGTSPNTGELFF.

V is TRBV3-1 (or the pseudogene TRBV3-2) and J is TRBJ2-2; 10 bases agree with TRBD2. CDR3 length equals 16 residues. V trimming: 4 bases; J trimming: 7 bases; junction bases outside the gene matches: 9. Germline assignment: CDR1 LGHDT and CDR2 YNNKEL (reference sequence). The CDR3 is CASSRPGLASVGELFF. The CDR3 region has the DNA TGTGCCAGCAGCCGGCCGGGACTAGCGAGCGTCGGGGAGCTGTTTTTT.

The chain couples TRBV18 to TRBJ2-7, with D possibly TRBD2 on 7 matching bases. Germline values: CDR1 KGHSH, CDR2 LQKENI. Between the trimmed V and J ends, which lost 5 bases and 4 bases, there was a span of 21 bases. This CDR3 spans 16 amino acids. CDR3 nucleotide sequence: TGTGCCAGCTCATCCTACCCGGGGGGCGGAGGATACGAGCAGTACTTC. Translated: CASSSYPGGGGYEQYF.

V usage is TRBV5-1 and J usage is TRBJ2-5, with D unclear. CDR3 length: 16 amino acids. Germline V gene lookup returns CDR1 SGHRS and CDR2 YFSETQ. Between the trimmed V and J ends, which lost 1 base and 2 bases, there was a span of 15 bases. In DNA, the CDR3 is TGCGCCAGCAGCTTGTCGCCGGCAGGTTATCAAGAGACCCAGTACTTC. Translating it yields CASSLSPAGYQETQYF.

The chain joins TRBV5-1 to TRBJ1-3, with D uncertain. CDR3 length equals 15 residues. V lost 6 bases, J lost 4 bases, and 17 bases lay in between. Germline V gene sequence: CDR1 SGHRS, CDR2 YFSETQ. Here the CDR3 DNA reads TGCGCCAGCATGGTCGACCCGGCCGCCGGAAACACCATATATTTT. Amino acid sequence: CASMVDPAAGNTIYF.

This rearrangement joins TRBV5-1 to TRBJ2-1; D is possibly TRBD1 or TRBD2 (6 bases each). Trimming removed 4 bases at V and 6 bases at J, with 17 bases between. In germline, CDR1 is SGHRS, CDR2 YFSETQ. The CDR3 is 15 amino acids. CDR3 sequence reads: CASSGGGAPGNEQFF. The DNA for the CDR3 is TGCGCCAGCAGCGGAGGGGGAGCCCCTGGCAATGAGCAGTTCTTC.

This clone is a singleton in its sample. V usage is TRBV7-9 and J usage is TRBJ2-7, with unresolved D. V dropped 5 bases and J dropped 7 bases, with 12 bases sitting between them. Germline loops: CDR1 SEHNR, CDR2 FQNEAQ (reference sequence). This CDR3 comprises 12 residues. The CDR3 here is CASSNPPEEQYF. DNA for the CDR3: TGTGCCAGCAGCAATCCACCGGAGGAGCAGTACTTC.

The chain joins TRBV19 to TRBJ1-1, with a possible D match to TRBD1 (5 bases). The V gene lost 5 bases and the J gene lost 1 base, with 8 bases spanning the gap. The CDR3 is 13 residues long. The V gene's germline CDR1 is LNHDA and CDR2 SQIVND (reference sequence). For the CDR3, the DNA is TGTGCCAGTAGTTTCGGGGGGAACACTGAAGCTTTCTTT. Its translation is CASSFGGNTEAFF. The variable domain in full, completed from reference TRBV19 and TRBJ1-1, reads DGGITQSPKYLFRKEGQNVTLSCEQNLNHDAMYWYRQDPGQGLRLIYYSQIVNDFQKGDIAEGYSVSREKKESFPLTVTSAQKNPTAFYLCASSFGGNTEAFFGQGTRLTVV.

The rearrangement links TRBV10-3 to TRBJ2-1, with D perhaps being TRBD1 or TRBD2 (5 bases each). Germline V gene lookup returns CDR1 ENHRY and CDR2 SYGVKD. V lost 3 bases, J lost 1 base, and 10 bases lay in between. The CDR3 has 15 amino acids. CDR3 amino acids: CAISDGGASYNEQFF. The CDR3 DNA is TGTGCCATCAGTGATGGGGGAGCGTCCTACAATGAGCAGTTCTTC.

The V and J genes are TRBV2 and TRBJ2-3; 8 positions agree with TRBD2. The CDR3 covers 16 residues. The germline gives CDR1 SNHLY, CDR2 FYNNEI. The V segment lost 7 bases and the J segment 6 bases; nucleotides outside the gene matches: 15. The CDR3 spells CASKDTSGRGLDTQYF. The CDR3 DNA reads as TGTGCCAGCAAGGACACCAGCGGGAGAGGGTTGGATACGCAGTATTTT.

This clone was counted a few times. The chain joins TRBV18 to TRBJ1-5; 11 bases agree with TRBD1. V lost 3 bases to trimming and J lost 7 bases; unmatched junction nucleotides: 8. CDR3 size: 16 residues. Germline loops: CDR1 KGHSH, CDR2 LQKENI. The chain's CDR3 is CASSPLGQGADQPQHF. CDR3 nucleotides: TGTGCCAGCTCACCCTTAGGACAGGGGGCGGACCAGCCCCAGCATTTT. The whole variable domain, filled in from reference TRBV18 and TRBJ1-5, reads NAGVMQNPRHLVRRRGQEARLRCSPMKGHSHVYWYRQLPEEGLKFMVYLQKENIIDESGMPKERFSAEFPKEGPSILRIQQVVRGDSAAYFCASSPLGQGADQPQHFGDGTRLSIL.

The chain combines TRBV28 with TRBJ1-2; the match to TRBD1 covers 9 bases. Germline V CDR1 and CDR2: MDHEN, SYDVKM. The CDR3 is 14 amino acids. Trimming at V came to 2 bases and at J to 8 bases, leaving 6 bases not matched to a gene. CDR3 region: CASSLMDRGGGYTF. In nucleotides, the CDR3 is TGTGCCAGCAGTTTAATGGACAGGGGAGGAGGCTACACCTTC.